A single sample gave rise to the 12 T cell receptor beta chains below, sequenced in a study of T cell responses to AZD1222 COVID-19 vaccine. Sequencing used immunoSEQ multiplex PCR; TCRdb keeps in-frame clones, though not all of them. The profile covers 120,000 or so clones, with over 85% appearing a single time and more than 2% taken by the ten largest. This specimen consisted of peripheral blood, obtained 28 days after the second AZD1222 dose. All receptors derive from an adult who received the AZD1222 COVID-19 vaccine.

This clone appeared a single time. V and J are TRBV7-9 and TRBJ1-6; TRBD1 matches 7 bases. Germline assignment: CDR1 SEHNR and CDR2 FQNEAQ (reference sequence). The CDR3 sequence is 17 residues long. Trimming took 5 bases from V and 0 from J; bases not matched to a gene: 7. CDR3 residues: CASSDGAGGSYNSPLHF. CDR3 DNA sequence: TGTGCCAGCAGCGACGGGGCAGGGGGCTCCTATAATTCACCCCTCCACTTT.

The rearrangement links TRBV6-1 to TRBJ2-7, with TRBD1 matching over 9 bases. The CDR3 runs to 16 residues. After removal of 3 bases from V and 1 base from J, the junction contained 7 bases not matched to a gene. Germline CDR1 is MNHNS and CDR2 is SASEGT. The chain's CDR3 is CASSEGGDRVSYEQYF. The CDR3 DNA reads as TGTGCCAGCAGTGAGGGGGGGGACAGGGTGTCCTACGAGCAGTACTTC.

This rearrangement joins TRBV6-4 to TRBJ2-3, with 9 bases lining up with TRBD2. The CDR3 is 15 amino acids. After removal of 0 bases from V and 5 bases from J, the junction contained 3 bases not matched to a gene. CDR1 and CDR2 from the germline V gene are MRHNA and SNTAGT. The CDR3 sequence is CASSDSVSGRDTQYF. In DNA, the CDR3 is TGTGCCAGCAGTGACTCGGTTAGCGGGAGAGATACGCAGTATTTT.

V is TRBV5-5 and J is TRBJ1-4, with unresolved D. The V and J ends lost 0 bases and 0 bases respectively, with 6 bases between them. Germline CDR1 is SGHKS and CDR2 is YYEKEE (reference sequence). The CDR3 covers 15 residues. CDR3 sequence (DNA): TGTGCCAGCAGCTTGGGCAGCCCAACTAATGAAAAACTGTTTTTT. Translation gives CASSLGSPTNEKLFF. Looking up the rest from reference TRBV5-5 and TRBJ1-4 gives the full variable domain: DAGVTQSPTHLIKTRGQQVTLRCSPISGHKSVSWYQQVLGQGPQFIFQYYEKEERGRGNFPDRFSARQFPNYSSELNVNALLLGDSALYLCASSLGSPTNEKLFFGSGTQLSVL.

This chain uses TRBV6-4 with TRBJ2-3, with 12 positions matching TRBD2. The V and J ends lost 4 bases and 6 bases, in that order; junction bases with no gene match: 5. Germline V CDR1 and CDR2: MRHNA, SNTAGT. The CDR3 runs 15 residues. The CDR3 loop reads CASSVASGGADTQYF. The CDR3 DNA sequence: TGTGCCAGCAGTGTCGCTAGCGGGGGGGCGGATACGCAGTATTTT.

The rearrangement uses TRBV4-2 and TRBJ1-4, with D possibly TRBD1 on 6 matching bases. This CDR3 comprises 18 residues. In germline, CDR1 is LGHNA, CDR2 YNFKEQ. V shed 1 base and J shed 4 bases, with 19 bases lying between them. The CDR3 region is CASSQAVVVDSLNEKLFF. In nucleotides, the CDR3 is TGTGCCAGCAGCCAAGCAGTTGTCGTGGACAGCCTTAATGAAAAACTGTTTTTT.

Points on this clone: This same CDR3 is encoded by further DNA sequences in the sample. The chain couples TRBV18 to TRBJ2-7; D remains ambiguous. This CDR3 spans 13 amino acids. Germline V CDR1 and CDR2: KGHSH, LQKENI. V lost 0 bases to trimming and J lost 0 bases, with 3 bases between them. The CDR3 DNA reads TGTGCCAGCTCACCACCCAGCTCCTACGAGCAGTACTTC. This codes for CASSPPSSYEQYF.

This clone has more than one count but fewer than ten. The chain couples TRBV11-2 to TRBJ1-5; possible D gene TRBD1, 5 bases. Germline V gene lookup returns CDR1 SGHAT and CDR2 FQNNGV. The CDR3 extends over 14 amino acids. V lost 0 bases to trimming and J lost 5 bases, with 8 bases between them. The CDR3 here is CASSLELGDQPQHF. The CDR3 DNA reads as TGTGCCAGCAGCTTAGAGTTAGGGGATCAGCCCCAGCATTTT.

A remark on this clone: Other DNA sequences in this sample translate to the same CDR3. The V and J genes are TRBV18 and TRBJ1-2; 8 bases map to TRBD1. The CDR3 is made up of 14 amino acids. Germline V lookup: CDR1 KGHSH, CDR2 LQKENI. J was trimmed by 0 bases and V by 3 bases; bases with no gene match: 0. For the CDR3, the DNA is TGTGCCAGCTCACCGGACAGGGCTAACTATGGCTACACCTTC. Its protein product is CASSPDRANYGYTF.

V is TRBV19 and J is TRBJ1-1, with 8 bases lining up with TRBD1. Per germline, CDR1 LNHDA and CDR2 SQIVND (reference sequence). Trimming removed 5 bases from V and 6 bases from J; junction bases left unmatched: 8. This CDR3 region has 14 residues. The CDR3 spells CASSVTGVLSEAFF. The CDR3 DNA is TGTGCCAGTAGTGTGACAGGGGTTCTGTCTGAAGCTTTCTTT.

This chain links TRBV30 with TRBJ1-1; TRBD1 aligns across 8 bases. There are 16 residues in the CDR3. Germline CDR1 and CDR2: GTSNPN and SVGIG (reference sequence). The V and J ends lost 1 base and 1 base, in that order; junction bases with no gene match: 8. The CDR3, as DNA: TGTGCCTGGAGTGGCCTGTCCGGGACAGGGAACACTGAAGCTTTCTTT. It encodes CAWSGLSGTGNTEAFF.

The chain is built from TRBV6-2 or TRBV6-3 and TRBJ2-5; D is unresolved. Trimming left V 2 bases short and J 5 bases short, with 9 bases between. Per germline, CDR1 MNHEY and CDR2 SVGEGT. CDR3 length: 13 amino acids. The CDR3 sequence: CASSYRVRETQYF. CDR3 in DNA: TGTGCCAGCAGTTACCGGGTCCGGGAGACCCAGTACTTC.